This T cell receptor (beta chain) stems from a study of OX40 agonist ivuxolimab in advanced cancers. At the level of the study: Ivuxolimab, an agonistic anti-OX40 (CD134) antibody, was given to patients. A partial response was reached by three patients: one with hepatocellular carcinoma and two with cutaneous melanoma.

Per the germline V gene, CDR1 is SGHAT and CDR2 is FQNNGV. V lost 0 bases and J lost 0, with 13 bases in between. CDR3 length: 17 amino acids. This clone was seen once. The target antigen is unknown. Whole-study findings and limits: Relatively little clonal expansion, among the lowest observed, appeared in partial responders at 0.1-3.0 mg/kg. Part of the nonresponder group also had normalized T-cell clonal expansion that was low.

The table came from immunoSEQ multiplex PCR; TCRdb's copy has only in-frame clones and leaves some out. The sample records about 66,000 clones, roughly 87% being singletons. The specimen was CD4+ or CD8+ T cells sorted from blood, collected in a trial of the OX40 agonist ivuxolimab. The sequence was obtained from an adult with an advanced solid tumor such as melanoma, head and neck, liver or kidney cancer. The chain recombines TRBV11-2 with TRBJ2-3; D is perhaps TRBD2 (6 bases). The CDR3 reads CASSLESLATSTDTQYF. The CDR3 region has the DNA TGTGCCAGCAGCTTAGAGTCTCTAGCGACTAGCACAGATACGCAGTATTTT.